A single T cell receptor beta chain is shown here with its context. The table came from immunoSEQ multiplex PCR; TCRdb's copy has only in-frame clones and leaves some out. The table shows a few hundred thousand clones, with about nine tenths occurring only once. The entry originates in a study of blood T cell repertoires in COVID-19. There are 14 residues in the CDR3. Germline V gene sequence: CDR1 MNHNS, CDR2 SASEGT. The germline V and J ends were trimmed by 2 bases and 8 bases, with 15 bases remaining between them. The gene calls are TRBV6-1 and TRBJ1-1; D might be TRBD1 (5 bases). This receptor was obtained from a man aged 45-65 years with acute or convalescent COVID-19. Sequenced input: peripheral blood. The CDR3 DNA sequence: TGTGCCAGCAGTGAAAGAAGGGGCAGGGTCGAAGCTTTCTTT. Its translation is CASSERRGRVEAFF.